The clone carrying this T cell receptor beta chain has ten or more counts. Its antigen is undetermined. Its ends do not fully match the called genes, so a read error is possible. As it was prepared, the TCRbeta library received unique molecular identifiers. TCRdb re-called the PCR reads with MiXCR, one entry per CDR3 protein. This sample yields more than 200,000 distinct CDR3 sequences, of which around 7.7% are seen a single time; 35% to 45% belongs to the top ten. The data stem from a study of T-cell reconstitution after alpha-beta-depleted transplantation in children. Whole-study results and caveats: One year after transplant, T-cell counts and diversity came mostly from newly produced T cells.

The CDR3 sequence is 13 residues long. This TCR was sampled from a male patient aged 2 to 9 who had a stem cell transplant for acute myeloid leukemia, so the T cells may come from the graft donor. The rearrangement uses TRBV12-3 or TRBV12-4 and TRBJ1-1; TRBD1 is a possible D gene (5 bases). Sequences were derived from PBMCs, mostly from graft donor cells, sampled 360 days after TCRalphabeta/CD19-depleted stem cell transplant. In DNA, the CDR3 is TGTGCTAGCAGCTTGAGAGGGGACACTGAAGCTTTCTTT. Translation gives CASSLRGDTEAFF.